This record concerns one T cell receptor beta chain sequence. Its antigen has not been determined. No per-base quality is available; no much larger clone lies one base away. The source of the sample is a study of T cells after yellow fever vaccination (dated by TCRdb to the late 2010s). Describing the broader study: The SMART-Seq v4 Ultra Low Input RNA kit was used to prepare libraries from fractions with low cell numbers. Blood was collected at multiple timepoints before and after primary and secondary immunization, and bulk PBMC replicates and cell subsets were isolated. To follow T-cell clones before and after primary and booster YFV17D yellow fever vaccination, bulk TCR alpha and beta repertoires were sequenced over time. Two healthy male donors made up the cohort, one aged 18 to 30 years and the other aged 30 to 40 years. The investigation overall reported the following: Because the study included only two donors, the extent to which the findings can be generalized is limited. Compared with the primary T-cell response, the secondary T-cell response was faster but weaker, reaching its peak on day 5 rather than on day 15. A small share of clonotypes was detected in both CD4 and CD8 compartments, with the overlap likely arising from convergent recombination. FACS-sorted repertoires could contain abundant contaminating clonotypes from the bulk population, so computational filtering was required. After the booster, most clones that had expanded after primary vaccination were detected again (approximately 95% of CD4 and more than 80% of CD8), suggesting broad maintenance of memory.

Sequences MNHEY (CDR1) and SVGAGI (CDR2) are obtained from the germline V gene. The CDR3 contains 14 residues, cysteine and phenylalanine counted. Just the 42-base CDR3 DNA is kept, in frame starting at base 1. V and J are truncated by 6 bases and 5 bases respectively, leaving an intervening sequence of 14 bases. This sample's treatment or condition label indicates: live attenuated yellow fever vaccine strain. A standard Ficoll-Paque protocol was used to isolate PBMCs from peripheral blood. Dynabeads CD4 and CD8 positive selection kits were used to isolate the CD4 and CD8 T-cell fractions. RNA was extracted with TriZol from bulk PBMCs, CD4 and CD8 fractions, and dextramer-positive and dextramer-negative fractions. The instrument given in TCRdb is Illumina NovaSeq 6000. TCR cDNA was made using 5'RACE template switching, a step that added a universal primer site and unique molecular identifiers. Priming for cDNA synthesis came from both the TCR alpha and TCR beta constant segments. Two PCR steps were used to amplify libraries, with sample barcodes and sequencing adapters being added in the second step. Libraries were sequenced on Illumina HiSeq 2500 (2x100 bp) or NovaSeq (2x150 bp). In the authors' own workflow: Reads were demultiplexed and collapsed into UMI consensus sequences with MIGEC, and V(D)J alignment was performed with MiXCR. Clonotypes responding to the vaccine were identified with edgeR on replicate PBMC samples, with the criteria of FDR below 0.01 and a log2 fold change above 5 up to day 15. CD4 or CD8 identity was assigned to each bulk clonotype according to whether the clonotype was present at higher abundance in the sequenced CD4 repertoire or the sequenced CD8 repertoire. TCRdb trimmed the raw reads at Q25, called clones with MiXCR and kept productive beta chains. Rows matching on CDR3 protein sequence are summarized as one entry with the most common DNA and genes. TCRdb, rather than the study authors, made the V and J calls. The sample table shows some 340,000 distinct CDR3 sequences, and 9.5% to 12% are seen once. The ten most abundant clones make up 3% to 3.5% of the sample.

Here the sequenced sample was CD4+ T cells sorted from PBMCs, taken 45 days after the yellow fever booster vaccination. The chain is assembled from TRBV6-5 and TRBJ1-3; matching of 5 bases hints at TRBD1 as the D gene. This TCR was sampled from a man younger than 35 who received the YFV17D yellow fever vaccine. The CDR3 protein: CASRPGTERNTIYF. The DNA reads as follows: TGTGCCAGCAGACCCGGGACGGAAAGAAACACCATATATTTT.